The rows below give T cell receptor beta chains drawn from one sample of a study of spatial heterogeneity in lung cancer. TCRdb reprocessed the 5' RACE reads with MiXCR, giving one entry per CDR3 protein. The sample holds around 4,000 distinct CDR3 sequences, about 17% seen once. The sample here was PBMCs, taken at surgery. The receptors here all came from a male donor with early-stage non-small cell lung cancer. Each CDR3 is given with its conserved first and last residue. Fields, in order: J gene, V gene, D gene, clone size, CDR3 DNA, CDR3 protein. A D gene is named only where the DNA matches it firmly. Size tells how often a clone was seen (once, few, many) or the class of an expanded clone, and some rows leave it out.

TRBJ2-1 | TRBV28 | TRBD2 | many | TGTGCCAGCAGTCCACGACAGGGGAAACACACTAGCGGGAGGGCCGTCCATGAGCAGTTCTTC | CASSPRQGKHTSGRAVHEQFF
TRBJ1-2 | TRBV9 | TRBD1 | few | TGTGCCAGCAGCGTGGCTGACAGGGGCACATATGGCTACACCTTC | CASSVADRGTYGYTF
TRBJ2-7 | TRBV5-3 | NA | NA | TGTGCCAGAAGCTTGGAGCGGCCCCGAACCTACGAGCAGTACTTC | CARSLERPRTYEQYF
TRBJ1-5 | TRBV12-3/TRBV12-4 | TRBD1 | NA | TGTGCCAGCAGTCCAAACAGGGGAGAAAATCAGCCCCAGCATTTT | CASSPNRGENQPQHF
TRBJ2-3 | TRBV19 | TRBD1 | NA | TGTGCCAGTAGCGATCCCGGGACAGGGAGCACAGATACGCAGTATTTT | CASSDPGTGSTDTQYF
TRBJ2-6 | TRBV18 | TRBD1 | NA | TGTGCCAGCTCACCAGGGACAGGGCCCGGGGCCAACGTCCTGACTTTC | CASSPGTGPGANVLTF
TRBJ2-2 | TRBV19 | NA | many | TGTGCCTCCAGGGGAGGCGGGGAGCTGTTTTTT | CASRGGGELFF
TRBJ1-2 | TRBV6-1 | TRBD1 | NA | TGTGCCAGCACCACGACAGGGGGCTATGGCTACACCTTC | CASTTTGGYGYTF
TRBJ2-3 | TRBV24-1 | NA | NA | TGTGCCACCAGTGATTCAGCGATCGTCACAGATACGCAGTATTTT | CATSDSAIVTDTQYF
TRBJ1-1 | TRBV5-5 | NA | medium-sized | TGTGCCAGCAGCCTCTCCCTGGCGAACACTGAAGCTTTCTTT | CASSLSLANTEAFF
TRBJ2-1 | TRBV7-6 | TRBD1 | NA | TGTGCCAGCAGCCCCGGGACAGGGCCCTACAATGAGCAGTTCTTC | CASSPGTGPYNEQFF
TRBJ1-6 | TRBV20-1 | TRBD1 | NA | TGCAGTGCTAGGGGGGACAGGGTCGGCAATTCACCCCTCCACTTT | CSARGDRVGNSPLHF
TRBJ1-1 | TRBV7-2 | TRBD1 | NA | TGTGCCAGCAGCTTAATCCCAGGGGGCCTGACTGAAGCTTTCTTT | CASSLIPGGLTEAFF
TRBJ2-7 | TRBV9 | NA | few | TGTGCCAGCAGCGTAGACCCCGGGAGCTCCTACGAGCAGTACTTC | CASSVDPGSSYEQYF
TRBJ1-2 | TRBV29-1 | NA | few | TGCAGCGTTCGTCAGGTCTATGGCTACACCTTC | CSVRQVYGYTF
TRBJ1-5 | TRBV4-1 | TRBD1 | few | TGCGCCAGCAGCCCCAGACAGGGTGGTCAGCCCCAGCATTTT | CASSPRQGGQPQHF
TRBJ1-1 | TRBV7-2 | NA | medium-sized | TGTGCCAGCAGCCGCCGCCCGAAGAACACTGAAGCTTTCTTT | CASSRRPKNTEAFF
TRBJ2-3 | TRBV20-1 | TRBD2 | NA | TGCAGTGCTTCCAGATCCAGCGGGGGGGGTACTAGCACAGATACGCAGTATTTT | CSASRSSGGGTSTDTQYF
TRBJ1-2 | TRBV5-1 | NA | NA | TGCGCCAGCAGCTTGGATTCAGGACAAGATGGCTACACCTTC | CASSLDSGQDGYTF
TRBJ1-6 | TRBV27 | NA | NA | TGTGCCAGCGCCGGACAGCCTAATTCACCCCTCCACTTT | CASAGQPNSPLHF
TRBJ2-4 | TRBV4-3 | TRBD1 | NA | TGCGCCAGCAGCCCGTCCGGGACAGGGAACAACATTCAGTACTTC | CASSPSGTGNNIQYF
TRBJ2-3 | TRBV7-3 | TRBD1 | few | TGTGCCAGCAGTCCCGGGACAGGGAGAACAGATACGCAGTATTTT | CASSPGTGRTDTQYF
TRBJ2-3 | TRBV11-2 | TRBD2 | NA | TGTGCCAGCAGCTTAGTGCCTAGCGGACGCACAGATACGCAGTATTTT | CASSLVPSGRTDTQYF
TRBJ1-2 | TRBV6-6 | NA | few | TGTGCCAGCAGTTTAGACAGAAATACTGGGTACACCTTC | CASSLDRNTGYTF
TRBJ2-3 | TRBV7-8 | NA | many | TGTGCCAGCAGCTTAGCGGAGGTCCTAGATACGCAGTATTTT | CASSLAEVLDTQYF
TRBJ1-1 | TRBV5-4 | TRBD1 | NA | TGTGCCAGCAGCGCGAATCCAGGGGGGTATCCTGGCACTGAAGCTTTCTTT | CASSANPGGYPGTEAFF
TRBJ2-3 | TRBV5-4 | TRBD2 | few | TGTGCCAGCAGCTTGAGGACTAGCGGGGGGTTAACAGATACGCAGTATTTT | CASSLRTSGGLTDTQYF
TRBJ2-3 | TRBV7-2 | TRBD1 | few | TGTGCCAGCAGCCTACAGACAGGGAGCGGAGATACGCAGTATTTT | CASSLQTGSGDTQYF
TRBJ2-7 | TRBV18 | NA | medium-sized | TGTGCCAGCTCACCACCCTCGCAGGGAAGCTACGAGCAGTACTTC | CASSPPSQGSYEQYF
TRBJ1-5 | TRBV27 | NA | medium-sized | TGTGCCAGCAGCACTTCTTTGGGCAATCAGCCCCAGCATTTT | CASSTSLGNQPQHF
TRBJ2-3 | TRBV7-8 | TRBD2 | NA | TGTGCCAGCAGCTTTTCTAGCGGGGGCACAGATACGCAGTATTTT | CASSFSSGGTDTQYF
TRBJ2-1 | TRBV9 | TRBD2 | NA | TGTGCCAGCAGCGCCCCCGGCGGGAGCTACAATGAGCAGTTCTTC | CASSAPGGSYNEQFF
TRBJ2-1 | TRBV20-1 | TRBD2 | NA | TGCAGTGCCGGGCGACTAGCGGGAATGGTCGATGAGCAGTTCTTC | CSAGRLAGMVDEQFF
TRBJ2-7 | TRBV5-1 | NA | few | TGCGCCAGCAGCTTGGAAGGGCCGCAGTACTTC | CASSLEGPQYF
TRBJ1-1 | TRBV28 | NA | few | TGTGCCAGCAGTTTTGCCGGGACACAGAACACTGAAGCTTTCTTT | CASSFAGTQNTEAFF
TRBJ1-2 | TRBV6-6 | NA | few | TGTGCCAGCAGTTACAGTCCTAACTATGGCTACACCTTC | CASSYSPNYGYTF
TRBJ2-7 | TRBV7-7 | TRBD2 | many | TGTGCTAGCAGCTTATTTAGCGGGGCCTACGAGCAGTACTTC | CASSLFSGAYEQYF
TRBJ2-7 | TRBV28 | TRBD1 | NA | TGTGCCAGCAGTTCCCCCGGGACAGGGAAGCCCTACGAGCAGTACTTC | CASSSPGTGKPYEQYF
TRBJ2-7 | TRBV9 | TRBD1 | many | TGTGCCAGCAGCCCTAGGGGGGACAGGGGTTCCTACGAGCAGTACTTC | CASSPRGDRGSYEQYF
TRBJ1-1 | TRBV20-1 | NA | few | TGCAGTGCTAGTGAGGGCGAGGCTGAAGCTTTCTTT | CSASEGEAEAFF
TRBJ2-3 | TRBV11-2 | NA | NA | TGTGCCAGCAGCCACGGACAGTCGAACACAGATACGCAGTATTTT | CASSHGQSNTDTQYF
TRBJ2-5 | TRBV6-6 | TRBD2 | few | TGTGCCAGCAGTTACTCGGCTAGCGGGAAAGAGACCCAGTACTTC | CASSYSASGKETQYF